A selection of T cell receptor beta chains follows, all from one sample in a study of sequential checkpoint blockade in melanoma. Clones were sequenced by immunoSEQ multiplex PCR, and TCRdb holds only the in-frame ones, with some missing. Of over 15,000 clones in the sample, about 75% were seen once. Sequences were derived from CD8+ T cells sorted from blood (inferred from file names), sampled from a patient given nivolumab and ipilimumab in sequence. These receptors all come from a human donor with melanoma. CDR3s include the opening cysteine and the closing phenylalanine or tryptophan. Fields, in order: clone size, D gene, V gene, J gene, CDR3 protein, CDR3 DNA. The D gene is left open where the match is weak. Clone size appears in some rows only: once, few, many, or a class for an expanded clone.

clone size: -; D gene: TRBD2; V gene: TRBV6-4; J gene: TRBJ2-1; CDR3 protein: CASSEREGPYNEQFF; CDR3 DNA: TGTGCCAGCAGTGAGCGGGAGGGCCCCTACAATGAGCAGTTCTTC
clone size: -; D gene: -; V gene: TRBV5-6; J gene: TRBJ1-5; CDR3 protein: CASSLAYRGNQPQHF; CDR3 DNA: TGTGCCAGCAGCTTGGCCTATAGGGGGAATCAGCCCCAGCATTTT
clone size: -; D gene: TRBD1; V gene: TRBV6-5; J gene: TRBJ2-3; CDR3 protein: CASSYEGASTDTQYF; CDR3 DNA: TGTGCCAGCAGTTACGAGGGGGCTTCAACAGATACGCAGTATTTT
clone size: once; D gene: -; V gene: TRBV10-3; J gene: TRBJ1-1; CDR3 protein: CAISANLNTEAFF; CDR3 DNA: TGTGCCATCAGTGCAAACTTGAACACTGAAGCTTTCTTT
clone size: -; D gene: TRBD2; V gene: TRBV9; J gene: TRBJ2-1; CDR3 protein: CASSATSGNEQFF; CDR3 DNA: TGTGCCAGCAGCGCGACTAGCGGCAATGAGCAGTTCTTC
clone size: once; D gene: -; V gene: TRBV5-1; J gene: TRBJ2-1; CDR3 protein: CANKRRRQLLVLTSSYNEQFF; CDR3 DNA: TGCGCCAACAAGAGAAGACGGCAACTATTAGTTCTTACTAGCTCCTACAATGAGCAGTTCTTC
clone size: -; D gene: -; V gene: TRBV4-1; J gene: TRBJ1-5; CDR3 protein: CASSQARANQPQHF; CDR3 DNA: TGCGCCAGCAGCCAAGCCAGGGCCAATCAGCCCCAGCATTTT
clone size: few; D gene: TRBD2; V gene: TRBV6-4; J gene: TRBJ2-1; CDR3 protein: CASSDSLAGDYNEQFF; CDR3 DNA: TGTGCCAGCAGTGACTCTCTAGCGGGAGACTACAATGAGCAGTTCTTC
clone size: -; D gene: -; V gene: TRBV11-3; J gene: TRBJ2-2; CDR3 protein: CASSSRAWDTGELFF; CDR3 DNA: TGTGCCAGCAGCTCCAGAGCGTGGGACACCGGGGAGCTGTTTTTT
clone size: -; D gene: TRBD1; V gene: TRBV6-5; J gene: TRBJ2-4; CDR3 protein: CASSYGQGPNIQYF; CDR3 DNA: TGTGCCAGCAGTTACGGACAGGGGCCAAACATTCAGTACTTC
clone size: -; D gene: -; V gene: TRBV27; J gene: TRBJ2-5; CDR3 protein: CASSSSQGGRQETQYF; CDR3 DNA: TGTGCCAGCAGTTCCTCCCAAGGAGGGAGACAAGAGACCCAGTACTTC
clone size: -; D gene: TRBD1; V gene: TRBV27; J gene: TRBJ1-2; CDR3 protein: CASKLTGGRYGYTF; CDR3 DNA: TGTGCCAGCAAACTGACAGGGGGCAGGTATGGCTACACCTTC
clone size: -; D gene: -; V gene: TRBV9; J gene: TRBJ1-4; CDR3 protein: CASSPFGFEKLFF; CDR3 DNA: TGTGCCAGCAGCCCCTTCGGGTTTGAAAAACTGTTTTTT
clone size: -; D gene: TRBD2; V gene: TRBV9; J gene: TRBJ2-3; CDR3 protein: CASSNRLAGKFPDTQYF; CDR3 DNA: TGTGCCAGCAGCAACCGACTAGCGGGCAAATTCCCAGATACGCAGTATTTT
clone size: once; D gene: TRBD2; V gene: TRBV9; J gene: TRBJ2-1; CDR3 protein: CASSYTSGGYNEQFF; CDR3 DNA: TGTGCCAGCAGCTATACTAGCGGGGGCTACAATGAGCAGTTCTTC
clone size: -; D gene: TRBD2; V gene: TRBV7-3; J gene: TRBJ2-1; CDR3 protein: CASSSSGGGLNEQFF; CDR3 DNA: TGTGCCAGCAGCTCTAGCGGGGGGGGCCTCAATGAGCAGTTCTTC
clone size: few; D gene: TRBD1; V gene: TRBV5-6; J gene: TRBJ1-1; CDR3 protein: CASSSLDRMNTEAFF; CDR3 DNA: TGTGCCAGCAGCTCCCTGGACAGGATGAACACTGAAGCTTTCTTT
clone size: -; D gene: TRBD1; V gene: TRBV6-5; J gene: TRBJ2-5; CDR3 protein: CASNQWTGGMETQYF; CDR3 DNA: TGTGCCAGCAACCAGTGGACAGGGGGCATGGAGACCCAGTACTTC
clone size: -; D gene: TRBD1; V gene: TRBV6-1; J gene: TRBJ1-2; CDR3 protein: CASSEYRDRVDGYTF; CDR3 DNA: TGTGCCAGCAGTGAATACCGGGACAGGGTTGATGGCTACACCTTC
clone size: -; D gene: TRBD1; V gene: TRBV12-5; J gene: TRBJ2-7; CDR3 protein: CASGWDSNPYEQYF; CDR3 DNA: TGTGCTAGTGGCTGGGACAGCAACCCCTACGAGCAGTACTTC
clone size: once; D gene: -; V gene: TRBV7-2; J gene: TRBJ2-7; CDR3 protein: CASSISANLNSYEQYF; CDR3 DNA: TGTGCCAGCAGTATAAGTGCTAACCTCAACTCCTACGAGCAGTACTTC
clone size: -; D gene: TRBD1; V gene: TRBV4-3; J gene: TRBJ2-1; CDR3 protein: CASSQDWDRGGEQFF; CDR3 DNA: TGCGCCAGCAGCCAAGATTGGGACAGGGGAGGTGAGCAGTTCTTC
clone size: -; D gene: TRBD2; V gene: TRBV7-6; J gene: TRBJ2-2; CDR3 protein: CASSLVSSGSYTGELFF; CDR3 DNA: TGTGCCAGCAGCTTAGTATCTAGCGGGTCTTACACCGGGGAGCTGTTTTTT
clone size: -; D gene: -; V gene: TRBV10-1; J gene: TRBJ1-1; CDR3 protein: CASSRDWNTEAFF; CDR3 DNA: TGCGCCAGCAGCCGGGACTGGAACACTGAAGCTTTCTTT
clone size: once; D gene: -; V gene: TRBV2; J gene: TRBJ2-1; CDR3 protein: CASILDSNEQFF; CDR3 DNA: TGTGCCAGCATCCTTGACAGTAATGAGCAGTTCTTC
clone size: once; D gene: -; V gene: TRBV15; J gene: TRBJ1-2; CDR3 protein: CATSRDSRTGNYGYTF; CDR3 DNA: TGTGCCACCAGCAGAGATAGTCGAACAGGAAACTATGGCTACACCTTC
clone size: -; D gene: -; V gene: TRBV21-1; J gene: TRBJ2-1; CDR3 protein: CASSGAGGAGYNEQFF; CDR3 DNA: TGTGCCAGCAGCGGAGCAGGGGGCGCGGGATACAATGAGCAGTTCTTC
clone size: -; D gene: -; V gene: TRBV27; J gene: TRBJ2-3; CDR3 protein: CASSPGFNTQYF; CDR3 DNA: TGTGCCAGCAGCCCGGGGTTTAATACGCAGTATTTT
clone size: -; D gene: -; V gene: TRBV5-1; J gene: TRBJ2-7; CDR3 protein: CASRITGVLSYEQYF; CDR3 DNA: TGCGCCAGCAGGATAACAGGAGTTCTCTCCTACGAGCAGTACTTC
clone size: -; D gene: -; V gene: TRBV27; J gene: TRBJ2-7; CDR3 protein: CASSLSQGGILEQYF; CDR3 DNA: TGTGCCAGCAGTTTGTCCCAGGGGGGAATCTTGGAGCAGTACTTC
clone size: -; D gene: TRBD1; V gene: TRBV4-3; J gene: TRBJ2-1; CDR3 protein: CASSQGPGQGFNEQFF; CDR3 DNA: TGCGCCAGCAGCCAAGGACCGGGACAGGGGTTCAATGAGCAGTTCTTC
clone size: -; D gene: -; V gene: TRBV14; J gene: TRBJ1-6; CDR3 protein: CASSQERSRRDSPLHF; CDR3 DNA: TGTGCCAGCAGCCAAGAGAGGTCTCGGAGAGATTCACCCCTCCACTTT
clone size: -; D gene: TRBD2; V gene: TRBV4-3; J gene: TRBJ2-7; CDR3 protein: CASSQDSGGPIGEQYF; CDR3 DNA: TGCGCCAGCAGCCAAGATAGCGGGGGGCCCATCGGCGAGCAGTACTTC
clone size: -; D gene: TRBD1; V gene: TRBV2; J gene: TRBJ2-7; CDR3 protein: CASRDRGYEQYF; CDR3 DNA: TGTGCCAGCAGGGACAGGGGCTACGAGCAGTACTTC
clone size: -; D gene: TRBD2; V gene: TRBV4-3; J gene: TRBJ2-7; CDR3 protein: CASSPSGGRYEQYF; CDR3 DNA: TGCGCCAGCAGCCCTAGCGGGGGGCGCTACGAGCAGTACTTC
clone size: -; D gene: TRBD2; V gene: TRBV2; J gene: TRBJ2-3; CDR3 protein: CASSDGLAGPEGRTDTQYF; CDR3 DNA: TGTGCCAGCAGTGACGGACTAGCGGGCCCGGAGGGGAGGACAGATACGCAGTATTTT
clone size: -; D gene: -; V gene: TRBV6-6; J gene: TRBJ1-5; CDR3 protein: CASSPPFGQPQHF; CDR3 DNA: TGTGCCAGCAGTCCCCCATTCGGGCAGCCCCAGCATTTT
clone size: -; D gene: -; V gene: TRBV4-1; J gene: TRBJ1-2; CDR3 protein: CASKPMGGVGYTF; CDR3 DNA: TGCGCCAGTAAGCCGATGGGGGGGGTTGGCTACACCTTC
clone size: -; D gene: -; V gene: TRBV4-3; J gene: TRBJ2-1; CDR3 protein: CASSQDTGGPPYNEQFF; CDR3 DNA: TGCGCCAGCAGCCAAGATACCGGGGGGCCTCCCTACAATGAGCAGTTCTTC
clone size: -; D gene: TRBD1; V gene: TRBV29-1; J gene: TRBJ1-2; CDR3 protein: CSVQGGISYGYTF; CDR3 DNA: TGCAGCGTCCAGGGGGGAATAAGCTATGGCTACACCTTC
clone size: -; D gene: TRBD2; V gene: TRBV9; J gene: TRBJ2-3; CDR3 protein: CASSGTSLGGTDTQYF; CDR3 DNA: TGTGCCAGCAGCGGGACTAGCCTGGGGGGTACAGATACGCAGTATTTT
clone size: -; D gene: -; V gene: TRBV27; J gene: TRBJ1-1; CDR3 protein: CASSLVREGGTEAFF; CDR3 DNA: TGTGCCAGCAGTTTAGTTAGAGAAGGGGGCACTGAAGCTTTCTTT
clone size: -; D gene: TRBD2; V gene: TRBV18; J gene: TRBJ2-1; CDR3 protein: CASSPVTSGTGSYNEQFF; CDR3 DNA: TGTGCCAGCTCACCAGTCACTAGCGGGACCGGCTCCTACAATGAGCAGTTCTTC
clone size: -; D gene: -; V gene: TRBV28; J gene: TRBJ2-7; CDR3 protein: CASTNRDEQYF; CDR3 DNA: TGTGCCAGCACAAACCGGGACGAGCAGTACTTC
clone size: -; D gene: TRBD2; V gene: TRBV5-1; J gene: TRBJ2-3; CDR3 protein: CASSLALADRDTQYF; CDR3 DNA: TGCGCCAGCAGCTTGGCACTAGCGGATAGGGATACGCAGTATTTT
clone size: -; D gene: -; V gene: TRBV7-9; J gene: TRBJ1-5; CDR3 protein: CASSSPGSNQPQHF; CDR3 DNA: TGTGCCAGCAGTTCTCCGGGGAGCAATCAGCCCCAGCATTTT
clone size: -; D gene: -; V gene: TRBV11-3; J gene: TRBJ2-1; CDR3 protein: CASSLVGGGGKGLGQFF; CDR3 DNA: TGTGCCAGCAGCTTAGTAGGAGGGGGCGGGAAAGGTCTCGGGCAGTTCTTC
clone size: -; D gene: -; V gene: TRBV18; J gene: TRBJ2-4; CDR3 protein: CASSPSGGPDKNIQYF; CDR3 DNA: TGTGCCAGCTCACCGTCGGGGGGCCCGGACAAAAACATTCAGTACTTC
clone size: once; D gene: -; V gene: TRBV11-3; J gene: TRBJ2-7; CDR3 protein: CASSTRQVNSYEQYF; CDR3 DNA: TGTGCCAGCAGCACCAGACAGGTTAATTCCTACGAGCAGTACTTC
clone size: -; D gene: -; V gene: TRBV4-3; J gene: TRBJ2-7; CDR3 protein: CASSELGTSTYEQYF; CDR3 DNA: TGCGCCAGCAGCGAACTCGGGACAAGTACCTACGAGCAGTACTTC